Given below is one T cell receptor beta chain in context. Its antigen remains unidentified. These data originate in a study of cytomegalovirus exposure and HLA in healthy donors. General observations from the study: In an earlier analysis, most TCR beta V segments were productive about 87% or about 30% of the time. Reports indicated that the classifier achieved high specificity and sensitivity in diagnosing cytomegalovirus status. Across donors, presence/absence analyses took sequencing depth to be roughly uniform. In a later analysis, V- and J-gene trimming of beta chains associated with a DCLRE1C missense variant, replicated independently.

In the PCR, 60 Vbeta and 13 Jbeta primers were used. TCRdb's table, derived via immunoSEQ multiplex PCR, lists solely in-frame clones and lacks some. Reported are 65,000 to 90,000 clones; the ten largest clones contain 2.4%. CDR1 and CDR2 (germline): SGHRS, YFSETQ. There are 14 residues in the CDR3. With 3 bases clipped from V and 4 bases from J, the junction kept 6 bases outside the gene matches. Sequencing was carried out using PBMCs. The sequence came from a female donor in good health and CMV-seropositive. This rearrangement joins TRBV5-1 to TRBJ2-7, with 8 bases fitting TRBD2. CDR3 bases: TGCGCCAGCAGCTATAGCGGGACTACATACGAGCAGTACTTC. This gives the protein CASSYSGTTYEQYF.